The present TCR beta chain was sequenced within a study of cytomegalovirus exposure and HLA in healthy donors. The primer mix had 60 Vbeta and 13 Jbeta primers. Generated by immunoSEQ multiplex PCR, the TCRdb table keeps only in-frame clones and is missing some. The sample carries some 140,000 clones, roughly 73% recorded once. This CDR3 is 15 amino acids long. V was clipped by 1 base and J by 4 bases; unmatched bases: 6. Looked up from germline, CDR1 is SGHRS and CDR2 is YFSETQ. Study results and limitations: A later analysis revealed that TCR association rates differed between HLA loci, peaking at DRB1 and bottoming out at HLA-C.

This clone was detected a few times. Its antigen is unidentified. The sequencing sample was made of PBMCs. This sequence was found in a woman aged 40 to 50 in good health and CMV-seronegative. This rearrangement joins TRBV5-1 to TRBJ1-1; 8 bases align to TRBD1. The CDR3 coding sequence is TGCGCCAGCAGCTTGTATCGACAGGGGACCACTGAAGCTTTCTTT. Translating it yields CASSLYRQGTTEAFF.